This TCR beta chain was sequenced for a study of T cell responses to AZD1222 COVID-19 vaccine. The CDR3 has 13 amino acids. V was trimmed by 6 bases and J by 10 bases, leaving 13 bases between them. Measured with immunoSEQ multiplex PCR; TCRdb has only the in-frame clones, and not every one. The table has about 180,000 clones, just over 85% seen once. Overall study results and limits: Possibly, clonal diversity was underestimated; donors were largely white British and included more females. Repertoires were collected only later (after the peak T cell response had occurred). Across spike, vaccine-associated CD4 TCRs were found, dominant at 160-218 and 743-854.

This clone was recorded only once. Its antigen is as yet unknown. The TCR was taken from an adult in good health. The sample was peripheral blood, taken on day 0 of AZD1222 vaccination. This chain joins TRBV12-3 or TRBV12-4 and TRBJ1-6; D is possibly TRBD1 (6 bases). The CDR3 DNA reads TGTGCCAGCAGCACCACAGGGAGCTCACCCCTCCACTTT. Residues: CASSTTGSSPLHF.